These T cell receptor beta chains were read from a single sample in a study of graft-versus-host responses after intestinal transplantation. Profiled with immunoSEQ multiplex PCR; TCRdb holds only in-frame clones, not every one. The sample lists tens of thousands of clones, roughly 87% seen once, with about 4% in the top ten. Sequenced here: PBMCs, sampled about 1,000 days after transplant. The receptors here all came from a human patient who received an intestinal transplant, so some T cells may come from the graft donor. Each CDR3 is given with its conserved first and last residue. A D gene is named only where the DNA matches it firmly. The size entry is marked missing in some rows and otherwise reads once, few, many or a size class.

j_call v_call clone_size d_call cdr3_aa cdr3_nt
TRBJ2-7 TRBV27 - TRBD2 CASSLRTSAPNEQYF TGTGCCAGCAGTCTCCGGACTAGCGCTCCCAACGAGCAGTACTTC
TRBJ2-1 TRBV6-1 - TRBD2 CASSEEAGGPGEQFF TGTGCCAGCAGTGAAGAAGCGGGGGGGCCGGGTGAGCAGTTCTTC
TRBJ2-1 TRBV27 few - CATSADSSYNEQFF TGTGCCACGTCCGCGGATAGCTCCTACAATGAGCAGTTCTTC
TRBJ2-7 TRBV18 once - CASSPTPLFGTAEHYEQYF TGTGCCAGCTCACCAACACCCCTTTTTGGTACAGCGGAGCACTACGAGCAGTACTTC
TRBJ1-3 TRBV13 - - CASSLDRTDGNTIYF TGTGCCAGCAGCTTAGACAGGACAGATGGAAACACCATATATTTT
TRBJ1-6 TRBV28 - TRBD1 CASSSGQGDSPLHF TGTGCCAGCAGTTCCGGACAGGGGGACTCACCCCTCCACTTT
TRBJ2-5 TRBV5-4 - - CASSSTDQETQYF TGTGCCAGCAGCTCAACGGACCAAGAGACCCAGTACTTC
TRBJ2-1 TRBV9 - TRBD2 CASSAGTSGREQFF TGTGCCAGCAGCGCGGGGACTAGCGGGCGTGAGCAGTTCTTC
TRBJ2-5 TRBV5-6 - TRBD2 CASNPEAGGTETQYF TGTGCCAGCAACCCGGAAGCGGGGGGAACTGAGACCCAGTACTTC
TRBJ2-5 TRBV5-6 - TRBD1 CASSTGTGHQETQYF TGTGCCAGCAGCACCGGGACAGGGCACCAAGAGACCCAGTACTTC
TRBJ2-7 TRBV2 - TRBD1 CASSEGSGQGMTEQYF TGTGCCAGCAGTGAGGGGTCTGGACAGGGTATGACCGAGCAGTACTTC
TRBJ1-5 TRBV18 - TRBD1 CASSPGQGDQPQHF TGTGCCAGCTCACCCGGACAGGGCGATCAGCCCCAGCATTTT
TRBJ2-3 TRBV5-1 - - CASSLAEGKRDTQYF TGCGCCAGCAGCTTGGCCGAGGGGAAGCGAGATACGCAGTATTTT
TRBJ2-3 TRBV9 - TRBD2 CASSVGGSTDTQYF TGTGCCAGCAGCGTCGGGGGGAGCACAGATACGCAGTATTTT
TRBJ2-6 TRBV18 - - CASSPSGSSGANVLTF TGTGCCAGCTCACCAAGCGGAAGCTCTGGGGCCAACGTCCTGACTTTC
TRBJ2-1 TRBV7-3 - - CASSLQAKDNEQFF TGTGCCAGCAGCTTACAAGCCAAGGACAATGAGCAGTTCTTC
TRBJ1-3 TRBV4-2 - - CASSQGLSSGNTIYF TGTGCCAGCAGCCAAGGGTTGAGCTCTGGAAACACCATATATTTT
TRBJ1-5 TRBV19 few TRBD1 CASSIPQGDQPQHF TGTGCCAGTAGTATCCCACAGGGGGATCAGCCCCAGCATTTT
TRBJ1-4 TRBV6-6 few TRBD1 CASSYSGTGSGKLFF TGTGCCAGCAGTTACTCGGGGACAGGGAGTGGAAAACTGTTTTTT
TRBJ2-2 TRBV9 - TRBD2 CASSVDPRGVSTNTGELFF TGTGCCAGCAGCGTAGATCCCCGGGGGGTTAGTACGAACACCGGGGAGCTGTTTTTT
TRBJ1-5 TRBV27 once - CASSYRFGQPQHF TGTGCCAGCAGTTACAGGTTTGGTCAGCCCCAGCATTTT
TRBJ1-2 TRBV7-3 - - CASSLELVGYGYTF TGTGCCAGCAGCTTAGAACTCGTGGGCTATGGCTACACCTTC
TRBJ2-3 TRBV15 - - CATSTHIVAKDLADTQYF TGTGCCACCAGCACCCACATAGTGGCCAAAGACCTGGCAGATACGCAGTATTTT
TRBJ2-1 TRBV7-7 - - CASSLDPPGLGNGEQFF TGTGCTAGCAGCTTAGATCCCCCGGGACTTGGTAATGGTGAGCAGTTCTTC
TRBJ2-1 TRBV19 - - CASSIVRDGEQFF TGTGCCAGTAGTATAGTTCGGGACGGCGAGCAGTTCTTC
TRBJ2-3 TRBV19 - - CASNGRNGTDTQYF TGTGCCAGTAATGGCAGAAATGGGACAGATACGCAGTATTTT
TRBJ2-3 TRBV4-1 few - CASSHSTGPTDTQYF TGCGCCAGCAGCCACTCTACAGGTCCCACAGATACGCAGTATTTT
TRBJ2-6 TRBV6-1 - - CASSERASGANVLTF TGTGCCAGCAGTGAAAGGGCCTCTGGGGCCAACGTCCTGACTTTC
TRBJ2-2 TRBV14 - - CASSLITNTGELFF TGTGCCAGCAGCCTTATTACGAACACCGGGGAGCTGTTTTTT